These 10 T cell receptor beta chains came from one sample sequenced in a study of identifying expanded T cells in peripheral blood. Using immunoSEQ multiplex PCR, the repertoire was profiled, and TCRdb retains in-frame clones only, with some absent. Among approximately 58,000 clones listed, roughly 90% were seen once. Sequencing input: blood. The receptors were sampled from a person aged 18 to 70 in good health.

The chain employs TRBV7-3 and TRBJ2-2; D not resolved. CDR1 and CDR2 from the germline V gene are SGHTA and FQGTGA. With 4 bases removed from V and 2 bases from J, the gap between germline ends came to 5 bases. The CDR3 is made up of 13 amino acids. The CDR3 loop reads CASSSLNTGELFF. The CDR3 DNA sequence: TGTGCCAGCAGCTCCCTAAACACCGGGGAGCTGTTTTTT.

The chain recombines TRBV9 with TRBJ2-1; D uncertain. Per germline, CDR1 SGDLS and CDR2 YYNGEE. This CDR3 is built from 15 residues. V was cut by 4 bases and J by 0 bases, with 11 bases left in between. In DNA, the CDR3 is TGTGCCAGCAGCCCCCGGGCCTCCTCCTACAATGAGCAGTTCTTC. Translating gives CASSPRASSYNEQFF.

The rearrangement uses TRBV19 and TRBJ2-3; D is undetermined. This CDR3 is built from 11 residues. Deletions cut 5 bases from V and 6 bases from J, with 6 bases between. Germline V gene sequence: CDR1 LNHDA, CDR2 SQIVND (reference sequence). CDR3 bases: TGTGCCAGTAGTTTTAGGGATACGCAGTATTTT. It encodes CASSFRDTQYF. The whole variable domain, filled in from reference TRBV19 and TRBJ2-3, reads DGGITQSPKYLFRKEGQNVTLSCEQNLNHDAMYWYRQDPGQGLRLIYYSQIVNDFQKGDIAEGYSVSREKKESFPLTVTSAQKNPTAFYLCASSFRDTQYFGPGTRLTVL.

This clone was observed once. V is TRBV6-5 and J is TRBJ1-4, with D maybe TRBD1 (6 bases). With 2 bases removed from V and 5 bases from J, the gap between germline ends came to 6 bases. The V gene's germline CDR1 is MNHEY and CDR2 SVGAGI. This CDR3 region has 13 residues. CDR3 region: CASSYRGNEKLFF. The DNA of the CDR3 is TGTGCCAGCAGTTACAGGGGGAATGAAAAACTGTTTTTT.

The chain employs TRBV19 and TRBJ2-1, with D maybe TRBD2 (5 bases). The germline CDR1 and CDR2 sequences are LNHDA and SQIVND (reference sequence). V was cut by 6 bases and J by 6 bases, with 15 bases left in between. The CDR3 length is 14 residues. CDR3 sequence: CASSVSDGGNEQFF. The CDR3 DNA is TGTGCCAGTAGCGTCTCGGACGGAGGCAATGAGCAGTTCTTC. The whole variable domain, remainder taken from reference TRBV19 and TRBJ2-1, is DGGITQSPKYLFRKEGQNVTLSCEQNLNHDAMYWYRQDPGQGLRLIYYSQIVNDFQKGDIAEGYSVSREKKESFPLTVTSAQKNPTAFYLCASSVSDGGNEQFFGPGTRLTVL.

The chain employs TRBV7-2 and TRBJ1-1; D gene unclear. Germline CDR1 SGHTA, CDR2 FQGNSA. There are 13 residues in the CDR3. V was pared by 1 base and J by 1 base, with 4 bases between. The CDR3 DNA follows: TGTGCCAGCAGCTTAGTGGCGAACACTGAAGCTTTCTTT. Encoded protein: CASSLVANTEAFF. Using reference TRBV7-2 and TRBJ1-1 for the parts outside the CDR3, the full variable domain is GAGVSQSPSNKVTEKGKDVELRCDPISGHTALYWYRQSLGQGLEFLIYFQGNSAPDKSGLPSDRFSAERTGGSVSTLTIQRTQQEDSAVYLCASSLVANTEAFFGQGTRLTVV.

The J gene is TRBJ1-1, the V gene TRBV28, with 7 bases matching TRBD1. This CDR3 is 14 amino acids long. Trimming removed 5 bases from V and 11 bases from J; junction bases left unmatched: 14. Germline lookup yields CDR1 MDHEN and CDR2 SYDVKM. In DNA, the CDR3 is TGTGCCAGCAGTCCACTACGGGACAGCCAACGGGCTTTCTTT. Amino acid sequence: CASSPLRDSQRAFF.

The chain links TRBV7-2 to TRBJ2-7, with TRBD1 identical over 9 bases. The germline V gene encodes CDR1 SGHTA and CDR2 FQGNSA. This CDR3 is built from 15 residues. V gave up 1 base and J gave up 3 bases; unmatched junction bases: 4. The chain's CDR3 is CASSLGWTGVYEQYF. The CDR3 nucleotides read TGTGCCAGCAGCTTAGGATGGACAGGGGTCTACGAGCAGTACTTC.

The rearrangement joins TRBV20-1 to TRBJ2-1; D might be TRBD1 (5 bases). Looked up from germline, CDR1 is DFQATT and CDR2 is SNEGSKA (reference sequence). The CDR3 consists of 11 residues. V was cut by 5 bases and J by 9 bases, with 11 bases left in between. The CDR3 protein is CSAPWGFEQFF. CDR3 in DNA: TGCAGTGCTCCATGGGGCTTTGAGCAGTTCTTC.

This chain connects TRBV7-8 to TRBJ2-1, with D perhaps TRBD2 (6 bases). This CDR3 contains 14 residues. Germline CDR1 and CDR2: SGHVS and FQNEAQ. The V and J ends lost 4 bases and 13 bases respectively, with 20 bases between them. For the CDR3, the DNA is TGTGCCAGCAGCTCCTGGACTACTCTTGGGGAACAGTTCTTC. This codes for CASSSWTTLGEQFF.